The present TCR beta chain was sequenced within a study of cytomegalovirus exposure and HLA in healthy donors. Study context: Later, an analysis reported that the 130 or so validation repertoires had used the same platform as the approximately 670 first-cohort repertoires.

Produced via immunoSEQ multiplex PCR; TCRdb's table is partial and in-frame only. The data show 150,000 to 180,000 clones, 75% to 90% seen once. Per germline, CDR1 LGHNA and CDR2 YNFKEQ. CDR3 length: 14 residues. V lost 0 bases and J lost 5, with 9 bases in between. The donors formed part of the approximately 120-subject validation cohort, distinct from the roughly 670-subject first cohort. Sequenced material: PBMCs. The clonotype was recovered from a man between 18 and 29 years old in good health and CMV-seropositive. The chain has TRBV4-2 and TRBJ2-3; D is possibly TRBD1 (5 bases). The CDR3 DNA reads TGTGCCAGCAGCCAAGATAGGGGCCAAGATACGCAGTATTTT. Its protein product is CASSQDRGQDTQYF.